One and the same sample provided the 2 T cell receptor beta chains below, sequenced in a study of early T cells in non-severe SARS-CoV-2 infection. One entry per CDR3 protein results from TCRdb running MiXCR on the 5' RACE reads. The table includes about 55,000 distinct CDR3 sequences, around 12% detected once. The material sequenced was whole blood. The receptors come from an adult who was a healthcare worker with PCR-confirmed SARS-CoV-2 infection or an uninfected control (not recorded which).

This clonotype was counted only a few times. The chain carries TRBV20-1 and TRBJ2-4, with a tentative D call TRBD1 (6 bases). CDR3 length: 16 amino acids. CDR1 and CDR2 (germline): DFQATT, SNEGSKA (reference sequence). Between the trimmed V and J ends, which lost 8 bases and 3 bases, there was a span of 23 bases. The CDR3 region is CSTPDQGFGHKNIQYF. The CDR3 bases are TGCAGTACACCCGATCAGGGGTTTGGCCACAAAAACATTCAGTACTTC.

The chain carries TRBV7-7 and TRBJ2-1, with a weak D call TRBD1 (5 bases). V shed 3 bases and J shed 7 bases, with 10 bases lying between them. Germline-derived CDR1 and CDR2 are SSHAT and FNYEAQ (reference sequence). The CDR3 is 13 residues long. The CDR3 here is CASSFTGANEQFF. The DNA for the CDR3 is TGTGCCAGCAGCTTTACAGGAGCAAATGAGCAGTTCTTC. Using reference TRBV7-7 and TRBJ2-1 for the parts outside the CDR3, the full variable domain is GAGVSQSPRYKVTKRGQDVTLRCDPISSHATLYWYQQALGQGPEFLTYFNYEAQPDKSGLPSDRFSAERPEGSISTLTIQRTEQRDSAMYRCASSFTGANEQFFGPGTRLTVL.